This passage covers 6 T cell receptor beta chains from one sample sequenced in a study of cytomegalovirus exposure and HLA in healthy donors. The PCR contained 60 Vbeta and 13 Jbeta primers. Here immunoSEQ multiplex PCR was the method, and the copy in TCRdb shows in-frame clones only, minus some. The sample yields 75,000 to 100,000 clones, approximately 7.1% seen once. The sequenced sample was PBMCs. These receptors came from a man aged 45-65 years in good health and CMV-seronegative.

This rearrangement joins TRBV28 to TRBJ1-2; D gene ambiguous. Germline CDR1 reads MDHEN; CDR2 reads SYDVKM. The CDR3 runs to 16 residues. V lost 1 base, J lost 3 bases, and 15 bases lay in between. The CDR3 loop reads CASSLSEAGFDYGYTF. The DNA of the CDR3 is TGTGCCAGCAGTTTATCGGAGGCGGGTTTTGACTATGGCTACACCTTC.

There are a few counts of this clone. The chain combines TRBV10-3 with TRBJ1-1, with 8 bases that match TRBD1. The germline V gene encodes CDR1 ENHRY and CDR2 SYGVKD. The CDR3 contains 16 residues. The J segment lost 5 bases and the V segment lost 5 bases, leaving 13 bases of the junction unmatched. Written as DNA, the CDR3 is TGTGCCATCAGTCCGGACAGGGTCGGGGAGTGGACTGAAGCTTTCTTT. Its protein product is CAISPDRVGEWTEAFF.

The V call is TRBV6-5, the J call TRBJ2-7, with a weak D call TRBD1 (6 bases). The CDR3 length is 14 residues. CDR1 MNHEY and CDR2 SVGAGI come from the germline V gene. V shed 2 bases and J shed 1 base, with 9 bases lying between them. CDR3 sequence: CASSYGGQSYEQYF. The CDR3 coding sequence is TGTGCCAGCAGTTACGGAGGACAGTCCTACGAGCAGTACTTC.

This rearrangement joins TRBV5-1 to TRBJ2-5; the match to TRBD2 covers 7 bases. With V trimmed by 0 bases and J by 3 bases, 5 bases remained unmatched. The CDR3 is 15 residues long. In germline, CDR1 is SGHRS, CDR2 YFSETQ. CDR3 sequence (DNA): TGCGCCAGCAGCTTGGGGGGGGGTCCCAAAGAGACCCAGTACTTC. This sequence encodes CASSLGGGPKETQYF.

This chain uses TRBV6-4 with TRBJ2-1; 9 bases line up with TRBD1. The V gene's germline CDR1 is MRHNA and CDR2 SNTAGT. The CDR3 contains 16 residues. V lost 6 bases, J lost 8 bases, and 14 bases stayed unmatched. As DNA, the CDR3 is TGTGCCAGCAGAGCCGGGACAGGGAATCTTCGGGATGAGCAGTTCTTC. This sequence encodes CASRAGTGNLRDEQFF.

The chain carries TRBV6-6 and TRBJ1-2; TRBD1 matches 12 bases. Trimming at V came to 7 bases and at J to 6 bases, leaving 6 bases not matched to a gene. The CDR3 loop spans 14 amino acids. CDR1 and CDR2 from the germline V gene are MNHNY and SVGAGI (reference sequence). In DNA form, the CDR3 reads TGTGCCAGCACTCCGGGACAGGGGGCCAATGGCTACACCTTC. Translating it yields CASTPGQGANGYTF.